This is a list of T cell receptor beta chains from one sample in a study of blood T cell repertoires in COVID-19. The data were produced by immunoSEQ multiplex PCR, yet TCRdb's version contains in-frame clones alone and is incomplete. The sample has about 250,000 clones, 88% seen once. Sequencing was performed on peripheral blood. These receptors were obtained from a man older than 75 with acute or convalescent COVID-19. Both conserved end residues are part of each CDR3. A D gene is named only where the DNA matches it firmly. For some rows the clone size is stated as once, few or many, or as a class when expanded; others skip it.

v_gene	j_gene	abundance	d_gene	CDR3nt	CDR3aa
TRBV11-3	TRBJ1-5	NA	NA	TGTGCCAGCAGCTTAGACTGGGGGGAGGGAGTCAATCAGCCCCAGCATTTT	CASSLDWGEGVNQPQHF
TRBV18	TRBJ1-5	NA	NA	TGTGCCAGCTCACCGCGGCAGGGGCTGGATAATCAGCCCCAGCATTTT	CASSPRQGLDNQPQHF
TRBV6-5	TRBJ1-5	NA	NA	TGTGCCAGCAGGTTTACAGGAGTTAGCAATCAGCCCCAGCATTTT	CASRFTGVSNQPQHF
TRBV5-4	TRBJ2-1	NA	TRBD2	TGTGCCAGCGGTTTAGCGGGAGGACAGAGGGGTGAGCAGTTCTTC	CASGLAGGQRGEQFF
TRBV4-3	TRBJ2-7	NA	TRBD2	TGCGCCAGCAGCCAACGCAGCGGGAGCTCCTACGAGCAGTACTTC	CASSQRSGSSYEQYF
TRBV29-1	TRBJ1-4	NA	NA	TGCAGCGTTGAGGCAGGCTGGGATGAAAAACTGTTTTTT	CSVEAGWDEKLFF
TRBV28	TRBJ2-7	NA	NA	TGTGCCAGCAGTGCGCCTAGTAAACACTACGAGCAGTACTTC	CASSAPSKHYEQYF
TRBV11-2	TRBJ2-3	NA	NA	TGTGCCAGCAGCTTTGCCGGCGGCCCCACAGATACGCAGTATTTT	CASSFAGGPTDTQYF
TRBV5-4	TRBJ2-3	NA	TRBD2	TGTGCCAGCAGCGGAGCCGGGACTAGGAGCACAGATACGCAGTATTTT	CASSGAGTRSTDTQYF
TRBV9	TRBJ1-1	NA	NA	TGTGCCAGCAGCGTACTCCCAGGAGAGGGTACTGAAGCTTTCTTT	CASSVLPGEGTEAFF
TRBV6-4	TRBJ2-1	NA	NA	TGTGCCAGCAGTGACTCTGGGGGAACGGGGGTTCGACCATACAATGAGCAGTTCTTC	CASSDSGGTGVRPYNEQFF
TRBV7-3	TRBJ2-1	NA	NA	TGTGCCAGCAGCTTAATCTCGACGAGGGGGGGCGGTGAGCAGTTCTTC	CASSLISTRGGGEQFF
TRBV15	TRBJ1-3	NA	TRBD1	TGTGCCACCAGCAGAGAGGGACAGTTAACTGGAAACACCATATATTTT	CATSREGQLTGNTIYF
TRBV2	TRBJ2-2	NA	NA	TGTGCCAGCAGTGATGGAGGATGGGGGGCCGGGGAGCTGTTTTTT	CASSDGGWGAGELFF
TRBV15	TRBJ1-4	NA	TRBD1	TGTGCCACCAGCACCAGGGGGACTAATGAAAAACTGTTTTTT	CATSTRGTNEKLFF
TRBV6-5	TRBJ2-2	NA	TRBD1	TGTGCCAGCAGTCCTCGGACAGGGGGCACCGGGGAGCTGTTTTTT	CASSPRTGGTGELFF
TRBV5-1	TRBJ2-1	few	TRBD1	TGCGCCAGCAGCGTAGGGGGCGCAGGGAACAATGAGCAGTTCTTC	CASSVGGAGNNEQFF
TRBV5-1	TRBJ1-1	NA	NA	TGCGCCAGCAGCCCTGGACATTCTTATATGAACACTGAAGCTTTCTTT	CASSPGHSYMNTEAFF
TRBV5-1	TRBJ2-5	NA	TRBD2	TGCGCCAGCAGCTTGAGACTAGCGGGGAGGGGGGAGACCCAGTACTTC	CASSLRLAGRGETQYF
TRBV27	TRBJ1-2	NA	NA	TGTGCCAGCAGACAAACAGGGATTAACTATGGCTACACCTTC	CASRQTGINYGYTF
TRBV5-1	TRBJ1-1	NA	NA	TGCGCCAGCAGCCCAGGACTGGGAATGGGCACTGAAGCTTTCTTT	CASSPGLGMGTEAFF
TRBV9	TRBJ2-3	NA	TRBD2	TGTGCCAGCAGCGTAGTGGGAGTTAGCGGGGGAGACGCTAGCACAGATACGCAGTATTTT	CASSVVGVSGGDASTDTQYF
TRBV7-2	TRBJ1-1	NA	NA	TGTGCCAGCAGTTTGTTGGAGGGATTTAACACTGAAGCTTTCTTT	CASSLLEGFNTEAFF
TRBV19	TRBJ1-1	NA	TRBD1	TGTGCCAGTAGGTTAGGACAGGCGGTTCGGAACACTGAAGCTTTCTTT	CASRLGQAVRNTEAFF
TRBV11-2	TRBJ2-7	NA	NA	TGTGCCAGCAGAGCCCTCGGCAGGACCTACGAGCAGTACTTC	CASRALGRTYEQYF
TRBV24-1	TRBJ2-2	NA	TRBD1	TGTGCCACCAGTCGGGGACAGCCGGACACCGGGGAGCTGTTTTTT	CATSRGQPDTGELFF
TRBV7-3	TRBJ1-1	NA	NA	TGTGCCAGCAGCTTAAGAGGACAGTACACTGAAGCTTTCTTT	CASSLRGQYTEAFF
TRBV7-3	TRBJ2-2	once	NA	TGTGCCAGCAGGCAGGGGAACACCGGGGAGCTGTTTTTT	CASRQGNTGELFF
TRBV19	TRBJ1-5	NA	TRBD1	TGTGCCTCACAGGGACAGGGGGGAGCAGGACAGCCCCAGCATTTT	CASQGQGGAGQPQHF
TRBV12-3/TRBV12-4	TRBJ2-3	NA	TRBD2	TGTGCCAGCAGTACGACTAGCGGGGTAGCGCAGTATTTT	CASSTTSGVAQYF
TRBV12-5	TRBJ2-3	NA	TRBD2	TGTGCTAGTGGTTCGATTTTGTGGACTAGCGAAGCCACAGATACGCAGTATTTT	CASGSILWTSEATDTQYF
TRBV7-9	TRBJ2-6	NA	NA	TGTGCCAGCACCGGGACGGGGCAGGGGTCAGGAGGGGCCAACGTCCTGACTTTC	CASTGTGQGSGGANVLTF
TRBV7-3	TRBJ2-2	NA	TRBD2	TGTGCCAGCAGCTTAATGGCTAGCGGGGTGAATACCGGGGAGCTGTTTTTT	CASSLMASGVNTGELFF
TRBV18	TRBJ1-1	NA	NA	TGTGCCAGCTCACCAAGACAGAACACTGAAGCTTTCTTT	CASSPRQNTEAFF
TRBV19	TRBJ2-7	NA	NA	TGTGCCAGTAGCAGCTCCAGGGGCATGGGGCTCGAGCAGTACTTC	CASSSSRGMGLEQYF
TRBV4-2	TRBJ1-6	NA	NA	TGTGCCAGCAGCCAAGACGACACGTGGGATTCACCCCTCCACTTT	CASSQDDTWDSPLHF
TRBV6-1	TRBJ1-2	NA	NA	TGTGCCAGCAGTGAAAAAACAGGGCCCGCTAACTATGGCTACACCTTC	CASSEKTGPANYGYTF
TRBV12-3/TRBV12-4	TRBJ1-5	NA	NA	TGTGCCAGCAGTTTAGGGCTTCAGCCCCAGCATTTT	CASSLGLQPQHF
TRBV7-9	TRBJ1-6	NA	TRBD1	TGTGCCAGCAGCTTAAACAGGGGTGATAATTCACCCCTCCACTTT	CASSLNRGDNSPLHF
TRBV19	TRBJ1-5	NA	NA	TGTGCCAGTAGTATAGACTCTGGGAGGGATCAGCCCCAGCATTTT	CASSIDSGRDQPQHF
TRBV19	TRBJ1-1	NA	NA	TGTGCCAGTAGTACGACAGTGAACACTGAAGCTTTCTTT	CASSTTVNTEAFF